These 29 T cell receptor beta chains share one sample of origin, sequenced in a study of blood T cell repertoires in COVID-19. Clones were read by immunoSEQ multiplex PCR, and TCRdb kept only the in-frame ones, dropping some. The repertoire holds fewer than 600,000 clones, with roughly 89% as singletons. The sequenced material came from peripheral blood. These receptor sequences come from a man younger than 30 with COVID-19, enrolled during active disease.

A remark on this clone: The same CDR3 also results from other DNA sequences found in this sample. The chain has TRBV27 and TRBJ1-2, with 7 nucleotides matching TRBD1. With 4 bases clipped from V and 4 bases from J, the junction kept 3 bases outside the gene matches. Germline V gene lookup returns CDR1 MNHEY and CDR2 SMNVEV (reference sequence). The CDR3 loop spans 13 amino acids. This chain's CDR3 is CASSSGTAYGYTF. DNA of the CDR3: TGTGCCAGCAGTTCTGGGACAGCCTATGGCTACACCTTC.

CDR3 bases: TGTGCCAGCAGTTTAGGACAGGGCCCATGGGCCCTCCACTTT. Protein product: CASSLGQGPWALHF. This chain joins TRBV27 and TRBJ1-6, with 8 bases fitting TRBD1. The germline CDR1 and CDR2 sequences are MNHEY and SMNVEV (reference sequence). The CDR3 is made up of 14 amino acids. V lost 2 bases, J lost 14 bases, and 8 bases stayed unmatched.

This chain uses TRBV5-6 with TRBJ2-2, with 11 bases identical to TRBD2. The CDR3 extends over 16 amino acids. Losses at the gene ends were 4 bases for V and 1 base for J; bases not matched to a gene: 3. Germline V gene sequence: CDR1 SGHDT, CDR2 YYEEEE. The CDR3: CASSRLAGRNTGELFF. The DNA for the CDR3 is TGTGCCAGCAGCCGACTAGCGGGGCGGAACACCGGGGAGCTGTTTTTT.

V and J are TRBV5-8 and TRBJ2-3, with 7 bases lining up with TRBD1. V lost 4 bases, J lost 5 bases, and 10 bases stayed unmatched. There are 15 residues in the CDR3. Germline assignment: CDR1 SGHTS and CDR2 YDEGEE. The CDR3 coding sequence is TGTGCCAGCAGCCCCCGGGACCAGGGGGAAGATACGCAGTATTTT. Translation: CASSPRDQGEDTQYF.

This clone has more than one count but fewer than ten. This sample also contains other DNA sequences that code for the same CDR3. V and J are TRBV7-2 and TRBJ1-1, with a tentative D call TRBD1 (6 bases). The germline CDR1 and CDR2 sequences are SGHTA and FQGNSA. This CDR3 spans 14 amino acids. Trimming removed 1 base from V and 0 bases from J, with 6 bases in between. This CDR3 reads CASSLDRVNTEAFF. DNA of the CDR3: TGTGCCAGCAGCTTAGACAGGGTGAACACTGAAGCTTTCTTT.

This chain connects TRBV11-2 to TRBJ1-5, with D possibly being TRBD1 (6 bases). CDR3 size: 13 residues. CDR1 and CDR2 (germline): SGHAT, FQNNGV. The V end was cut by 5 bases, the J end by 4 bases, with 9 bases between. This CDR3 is CASSTGQNQPQHF. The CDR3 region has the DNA TGTGCCAGCAGCACGGGACAAAATCAGCCCCAGCATTTT.

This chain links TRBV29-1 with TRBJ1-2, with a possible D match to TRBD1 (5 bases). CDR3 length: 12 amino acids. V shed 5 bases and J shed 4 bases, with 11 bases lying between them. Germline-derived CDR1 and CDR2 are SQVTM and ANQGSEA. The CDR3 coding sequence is TGCAGCGTTCTGGAAGGGGCCTATGGCTACACCTTC. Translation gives CSVLEGAYGYTF.

The CDR3 loop reads CASRDRGVTEAFF. For the CDR3, the DNA is TGTGCCAGCAGGGACAGGGGTGTCACTGAAGCTTTCTTT. The chain links TRBV12-3 or TRBV12-4 to TRBJ1-1, with 9 bases that match TRBD1. CDR3 size: 13 residues. The junction had 3 bases not matched to a gene; V was cut back by 6 bases and J by 4 bases.

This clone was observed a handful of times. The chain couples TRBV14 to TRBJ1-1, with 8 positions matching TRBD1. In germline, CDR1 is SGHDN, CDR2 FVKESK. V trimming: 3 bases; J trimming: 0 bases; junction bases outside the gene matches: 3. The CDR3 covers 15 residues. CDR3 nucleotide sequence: TGTGCCAGCAGCCAGCTGACAGGGGTGAACACTGAAGCTTTCTTT. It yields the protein CASSQLTGVNTEAFF.

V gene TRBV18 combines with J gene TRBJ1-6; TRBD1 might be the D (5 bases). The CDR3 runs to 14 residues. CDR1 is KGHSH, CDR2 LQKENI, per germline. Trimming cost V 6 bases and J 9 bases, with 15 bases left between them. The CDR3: CASSGQAGSSPLHF. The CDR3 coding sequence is TGTGCCAGCTCCGGACAAGCCGGCAGTTCACCCCTCCACTTT.

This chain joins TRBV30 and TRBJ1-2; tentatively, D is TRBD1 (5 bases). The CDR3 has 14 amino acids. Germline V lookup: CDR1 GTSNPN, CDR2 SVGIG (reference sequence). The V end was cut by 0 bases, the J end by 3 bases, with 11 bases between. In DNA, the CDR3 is TGTGCCTGGAGTGTACAGGTTTCGTACTATGGCTACACCTTC. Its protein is CAWSVQVSYYGYTF.

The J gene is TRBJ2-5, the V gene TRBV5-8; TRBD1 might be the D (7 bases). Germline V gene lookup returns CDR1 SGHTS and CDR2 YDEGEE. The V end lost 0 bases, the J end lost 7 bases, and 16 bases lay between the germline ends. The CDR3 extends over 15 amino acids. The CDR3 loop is CASSLATGQGGTQYF. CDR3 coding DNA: TGTGCCAGCAGCTTGGCGACGGGTCAGGGGGGGACCCAGTACTTC.

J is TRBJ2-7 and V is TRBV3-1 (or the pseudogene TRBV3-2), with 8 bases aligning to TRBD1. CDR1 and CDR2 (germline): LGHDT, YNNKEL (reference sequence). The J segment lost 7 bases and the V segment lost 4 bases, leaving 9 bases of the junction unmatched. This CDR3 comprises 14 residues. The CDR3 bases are TGTGCCAGCAGCCCCCTCGGGACAGGCCTAGAGCAGTACTTC. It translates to CASSPLGTGLEQYF.

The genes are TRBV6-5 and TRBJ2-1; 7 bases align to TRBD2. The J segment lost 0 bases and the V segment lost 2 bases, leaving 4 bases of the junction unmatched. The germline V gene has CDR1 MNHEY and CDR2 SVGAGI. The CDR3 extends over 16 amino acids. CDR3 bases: TGTGCCAGCAGTTACCGGCGGGGGAGCTCCTACAATGAGCAGTTCTTC. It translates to CASSYRRGSSYNEQFF.

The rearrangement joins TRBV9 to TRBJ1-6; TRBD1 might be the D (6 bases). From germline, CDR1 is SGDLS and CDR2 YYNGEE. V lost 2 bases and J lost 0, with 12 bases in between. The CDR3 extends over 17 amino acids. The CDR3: CASSVTGFSSYNSPLHF. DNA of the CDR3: TGTGCCAGCAGCGTGACAGGATTTAGCTCCTATAATTCACCCCTCCACTTT.

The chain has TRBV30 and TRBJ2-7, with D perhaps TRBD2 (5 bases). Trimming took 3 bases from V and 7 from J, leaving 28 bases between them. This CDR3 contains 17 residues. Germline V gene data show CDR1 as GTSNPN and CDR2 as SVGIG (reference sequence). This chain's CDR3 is CAWSTPGSGVEVREQYF. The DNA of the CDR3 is TGTGCCTGGAGCACCCCCGGCTCCGGGGTCGAAGTGCGTGAGCAGTACTTC.

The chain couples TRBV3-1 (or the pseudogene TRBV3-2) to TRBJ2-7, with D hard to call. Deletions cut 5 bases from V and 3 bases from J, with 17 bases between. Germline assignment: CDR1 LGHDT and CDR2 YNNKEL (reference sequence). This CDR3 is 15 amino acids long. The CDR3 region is CASSDDTQTYYEQYF. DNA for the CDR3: TGTGCCAGCAGCGACGACACGCAGACCTACTACGAGCAGTACTTC.

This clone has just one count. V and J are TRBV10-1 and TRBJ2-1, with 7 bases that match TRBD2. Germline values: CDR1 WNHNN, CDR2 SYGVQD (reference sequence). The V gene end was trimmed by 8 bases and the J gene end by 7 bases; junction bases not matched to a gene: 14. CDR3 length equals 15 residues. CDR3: CASSYSSLGGNEQFF. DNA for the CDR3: TGCGCCAGCTCTTACTCTAGCTTGGGAGGGAATGAGCAGTTCTTC.

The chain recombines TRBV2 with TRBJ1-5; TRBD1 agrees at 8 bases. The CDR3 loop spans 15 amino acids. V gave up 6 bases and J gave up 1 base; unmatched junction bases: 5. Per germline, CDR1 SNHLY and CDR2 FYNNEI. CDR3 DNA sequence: TGTGCCAGCAGCCCAAACAGGGGGAGCAATCAGCCCCAGCATTTT. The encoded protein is CASSPNRGSNQPQHF.

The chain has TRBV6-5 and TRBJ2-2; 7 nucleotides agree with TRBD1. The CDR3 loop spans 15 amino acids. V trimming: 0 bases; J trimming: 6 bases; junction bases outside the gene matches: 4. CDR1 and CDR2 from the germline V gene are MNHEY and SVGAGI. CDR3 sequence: CASSYSTGAPGELFF. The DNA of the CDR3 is TGTGCCAGCAGTTACTCCACAGGGGCTCCCGGGGAGCTGTTTTTT.

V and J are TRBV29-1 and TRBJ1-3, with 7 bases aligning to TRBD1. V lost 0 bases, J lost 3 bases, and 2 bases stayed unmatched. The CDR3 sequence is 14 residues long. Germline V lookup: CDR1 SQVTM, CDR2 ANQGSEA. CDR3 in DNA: TGCAGCGTTGAAGATCGACAGGGTGGAAACACCATATATTTT. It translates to CSVEDRQGGNTIYF.

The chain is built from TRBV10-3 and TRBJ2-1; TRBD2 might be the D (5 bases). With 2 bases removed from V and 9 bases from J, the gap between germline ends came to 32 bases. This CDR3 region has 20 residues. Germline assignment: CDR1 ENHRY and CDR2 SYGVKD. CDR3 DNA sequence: TGTGCCATCAGTGAGAATATGAGTCCGAACGGGAATCGGCGGTACGCTGAGCAGTTCTTC. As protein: CAISENMSPNGNRRYAEQFF.

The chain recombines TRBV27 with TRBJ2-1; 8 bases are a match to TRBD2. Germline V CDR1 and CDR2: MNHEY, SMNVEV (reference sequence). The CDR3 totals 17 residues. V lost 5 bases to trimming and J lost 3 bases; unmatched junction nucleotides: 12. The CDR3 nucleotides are TGTGCCAGCAGTCCCCTTAGGTTAGCGGGATTCTACAATGAGCAGTTCTTC. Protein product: CASSPLRLAGFYNEQFF.

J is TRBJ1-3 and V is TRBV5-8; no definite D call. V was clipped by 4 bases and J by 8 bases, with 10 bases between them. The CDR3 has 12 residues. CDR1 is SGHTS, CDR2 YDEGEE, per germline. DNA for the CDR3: TGTGCCAGCAGCCTTATCCAGGACACCATATATTTT. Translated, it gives CASSLIQDTIYF.

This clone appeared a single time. Here the CDR3 DNA reads TGCGCCAGCAGCCGGACAGGGACAGCTTATGAAAAACTGTTTTTT. Amino acids: CASSRTGTAYEKLFF. The J gene is TRBJ1-4, the V gene TRBV4-1; 8 bases fit TRBD1. Germline V lookup: CDR1 MGHRA, CDR2 YSYEKL. The CDR3 extends over 15 amino acids. The V gene end was trimmed by 4 bases and the J gene end by 6 bases; junction bases not matched to a gene: 7.

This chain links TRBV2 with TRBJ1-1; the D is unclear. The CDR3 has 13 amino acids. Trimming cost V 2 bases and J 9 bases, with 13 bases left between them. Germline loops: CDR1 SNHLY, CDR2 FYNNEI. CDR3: CASSEFGRDQAFF. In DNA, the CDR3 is TGTGCCAGCAGTGAATTTGGGAGGGATCAAGCTTTCTTT.

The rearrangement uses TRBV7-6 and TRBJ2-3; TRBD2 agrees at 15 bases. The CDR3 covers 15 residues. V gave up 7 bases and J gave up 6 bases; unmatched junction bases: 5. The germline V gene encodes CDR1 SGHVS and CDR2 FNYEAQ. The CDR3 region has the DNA TGTGCCAGCACCAGGACTAGCGGGAGGGGGGATACGCAGTATTTT. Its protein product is CASTRTSGRGDTQYF.

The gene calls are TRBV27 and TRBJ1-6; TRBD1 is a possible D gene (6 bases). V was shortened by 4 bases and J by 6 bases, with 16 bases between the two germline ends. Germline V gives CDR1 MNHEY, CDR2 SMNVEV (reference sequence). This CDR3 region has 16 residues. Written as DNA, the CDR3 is TGTGCCAGCAGTTCACGACAGGATCTACTTAATTCACCCCTCCACTTT. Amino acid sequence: CASSSRQDLLNSPLHF.

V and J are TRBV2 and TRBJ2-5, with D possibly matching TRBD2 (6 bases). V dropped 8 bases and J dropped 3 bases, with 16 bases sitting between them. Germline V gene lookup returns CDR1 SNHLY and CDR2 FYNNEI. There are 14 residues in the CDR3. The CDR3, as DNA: TGTGCCAGCCGACTAGGAGGAGTAAAAGAGACCCAGTACTTC. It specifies CASRLGGVKETQYF.